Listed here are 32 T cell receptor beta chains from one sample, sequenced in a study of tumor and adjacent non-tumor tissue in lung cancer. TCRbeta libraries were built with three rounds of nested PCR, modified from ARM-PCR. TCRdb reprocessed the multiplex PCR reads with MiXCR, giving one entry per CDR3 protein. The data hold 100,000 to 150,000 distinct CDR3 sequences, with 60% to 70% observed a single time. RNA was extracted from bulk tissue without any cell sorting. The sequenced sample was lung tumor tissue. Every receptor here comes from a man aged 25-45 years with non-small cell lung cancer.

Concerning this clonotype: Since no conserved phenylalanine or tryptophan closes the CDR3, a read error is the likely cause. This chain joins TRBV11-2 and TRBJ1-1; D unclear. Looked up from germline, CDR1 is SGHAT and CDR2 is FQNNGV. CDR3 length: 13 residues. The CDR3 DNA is TGTGCCAGCAACTTAGATCGAAACACTGAAGCTTTCCTT. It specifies CASNLDRNTEAFL.

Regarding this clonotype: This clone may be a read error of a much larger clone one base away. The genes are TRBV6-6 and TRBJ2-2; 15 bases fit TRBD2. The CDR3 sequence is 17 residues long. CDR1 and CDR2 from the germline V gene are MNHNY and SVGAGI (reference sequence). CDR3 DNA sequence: TGTGCCAACAGTTACTCTGGACTAGCGGGAGGGAACGGGGAGCTGTTTTTT. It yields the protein CANSYSGLAGGNGELFF.

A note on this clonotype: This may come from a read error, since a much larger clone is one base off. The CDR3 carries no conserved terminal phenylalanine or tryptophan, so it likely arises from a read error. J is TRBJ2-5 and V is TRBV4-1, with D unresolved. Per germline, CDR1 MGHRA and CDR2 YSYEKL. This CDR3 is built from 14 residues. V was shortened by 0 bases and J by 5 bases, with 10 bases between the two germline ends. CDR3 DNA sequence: TGCGCCAGCAGCCAAGATCACCAGAGGGAGACCCAGTACTAC. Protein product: CASSQDHQRETQYY.

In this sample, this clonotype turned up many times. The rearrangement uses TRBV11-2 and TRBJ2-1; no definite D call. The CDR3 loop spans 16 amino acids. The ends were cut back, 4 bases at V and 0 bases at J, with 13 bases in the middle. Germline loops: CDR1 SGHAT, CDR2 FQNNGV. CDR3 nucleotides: TGTGCCAGCAGCTCTGCGACATGGCCCTCCTACAATGAGCAGTTCTTC. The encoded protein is CASSSATWPSYNEQFF.

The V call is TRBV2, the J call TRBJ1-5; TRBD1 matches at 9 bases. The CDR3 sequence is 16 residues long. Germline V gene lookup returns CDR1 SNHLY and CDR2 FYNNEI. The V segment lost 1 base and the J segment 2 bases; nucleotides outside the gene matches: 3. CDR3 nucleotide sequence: TGTGCCAGCAGTGAAGGTTGGACAGGGGGCAATCAGCCCCAGCATTTT. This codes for CASSEGWTGGNQPQHF.

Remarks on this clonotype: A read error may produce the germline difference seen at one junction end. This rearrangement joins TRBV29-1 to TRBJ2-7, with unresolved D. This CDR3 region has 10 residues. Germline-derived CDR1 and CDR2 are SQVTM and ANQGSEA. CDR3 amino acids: CSLIQHEQYF. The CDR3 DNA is TGCAGCCTAATTCAGCACGAGCAGTATTTC.

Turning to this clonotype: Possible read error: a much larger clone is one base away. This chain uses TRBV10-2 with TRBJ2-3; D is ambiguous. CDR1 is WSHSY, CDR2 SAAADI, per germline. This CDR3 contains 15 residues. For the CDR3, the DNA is TGCACCAGCAGTGAGTCGTGGAGAGCGACTGATACGCAGTATTTT. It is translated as CTSSESWRATDTQYF.

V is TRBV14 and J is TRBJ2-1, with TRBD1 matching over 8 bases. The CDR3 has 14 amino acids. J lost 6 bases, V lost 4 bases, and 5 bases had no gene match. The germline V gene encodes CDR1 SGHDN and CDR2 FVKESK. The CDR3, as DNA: TGTGCCAGCAGCCCGACAGGGGTCGGCAATGAGCAGTTCTTC. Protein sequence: CASSPTGVGNEQFF.

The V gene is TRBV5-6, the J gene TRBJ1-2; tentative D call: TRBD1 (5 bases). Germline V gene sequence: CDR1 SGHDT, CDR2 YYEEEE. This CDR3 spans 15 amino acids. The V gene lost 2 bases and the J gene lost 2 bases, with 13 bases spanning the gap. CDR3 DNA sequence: TGTGCCAGCAGCTTTATGGGACGGCCCAACTATGGCTACACCTTC. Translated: CASSFMGRPNYGYTF.

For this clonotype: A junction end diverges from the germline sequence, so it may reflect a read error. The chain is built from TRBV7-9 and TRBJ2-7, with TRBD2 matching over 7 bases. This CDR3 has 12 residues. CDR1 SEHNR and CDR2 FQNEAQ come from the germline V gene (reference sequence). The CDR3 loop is CASSPKAGELDF. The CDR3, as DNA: TGTGCCAGCAGCCCTAAGGCGGGAGAGCTGGACTTC.

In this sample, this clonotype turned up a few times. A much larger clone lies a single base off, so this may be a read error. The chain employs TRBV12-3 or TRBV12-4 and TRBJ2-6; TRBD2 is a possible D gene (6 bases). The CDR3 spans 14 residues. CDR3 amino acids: CASSRGSGANVLSF. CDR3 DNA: TGTGCCAGCAGCCGGGGGTCTGGGGCCAACGTCCTGAGTTTC.

This CDR3 is CASIMGVETGNSYEQYF. CDR3 nucleotides: TGTGCCAGCATCATGGGAGTTGAGACAGGGAACTCCTACGAGCAGTACTTC. The chain is built from TRBV6-5 and TRBJ2-7; 7 bases align to TRBD1. CDR1 is MNHEY, CDR2 SVGAGI, per germline. The V segment lost 7 bases and the J segment 0 bases; nucleotides outside the gene matches: 15. This CDR3 is 17 amino acids long.

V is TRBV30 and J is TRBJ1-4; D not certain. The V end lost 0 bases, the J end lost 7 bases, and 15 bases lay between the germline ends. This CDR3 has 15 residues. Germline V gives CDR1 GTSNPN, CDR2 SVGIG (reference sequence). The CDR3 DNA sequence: TGTGCCTGGAGTGTACCGGAAGGGATGGTTGAAAAACTGTTTTTT. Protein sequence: CAWSVPEGMVEKLFF.

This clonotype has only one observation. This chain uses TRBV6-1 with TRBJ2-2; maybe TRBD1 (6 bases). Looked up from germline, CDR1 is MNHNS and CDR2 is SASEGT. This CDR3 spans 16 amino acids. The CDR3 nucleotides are TGTACCAACAGGGCTTTCGGGCACATCTACACCGGGGAGCTGTTTTTT. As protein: CTNRAFGHIYTGELFF.

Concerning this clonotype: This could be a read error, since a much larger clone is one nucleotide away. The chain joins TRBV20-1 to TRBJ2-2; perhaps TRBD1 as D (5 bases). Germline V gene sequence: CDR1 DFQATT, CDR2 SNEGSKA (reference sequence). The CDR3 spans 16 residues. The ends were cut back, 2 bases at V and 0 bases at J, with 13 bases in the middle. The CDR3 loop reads CSARPLQDANTGELFF. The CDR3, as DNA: TGCAGTGCTAGACCACTACAGGACGCGAACACCGGGGAGCTGTTTTTT.

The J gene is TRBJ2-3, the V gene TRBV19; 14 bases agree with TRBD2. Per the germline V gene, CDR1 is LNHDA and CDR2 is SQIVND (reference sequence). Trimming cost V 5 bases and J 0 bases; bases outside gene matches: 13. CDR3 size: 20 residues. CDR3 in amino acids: CASSPGGTSGGLLSTDTQYF. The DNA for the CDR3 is TGTGCCAGTAGTCCCGGGGGGACTAGCGGGGGTCTTCTAAGCACAGATACGCAGTATTTT.

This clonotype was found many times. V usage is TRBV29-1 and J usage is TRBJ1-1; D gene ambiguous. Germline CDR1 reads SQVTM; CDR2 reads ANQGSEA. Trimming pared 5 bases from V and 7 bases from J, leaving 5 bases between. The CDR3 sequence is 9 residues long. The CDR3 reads CSVNSEAFF. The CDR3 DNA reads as TGCAGCGTTAATAGTGAAGCTTTCTTT.

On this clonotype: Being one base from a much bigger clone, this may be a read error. CDR3 region: CASNPTVQETQYF. The DNA for the CDR3 is TGTGCCAGCAACCCCACAGTTCAAGAGACCCAGTACTTC. The chain links TRBV12-3 or TRBV12-4 to TRBJ2-5; D gene uncertain. V shed 7 bases and J shed 2 bases, with 11 bases lying between them. There are 13 residues in the CDR3.

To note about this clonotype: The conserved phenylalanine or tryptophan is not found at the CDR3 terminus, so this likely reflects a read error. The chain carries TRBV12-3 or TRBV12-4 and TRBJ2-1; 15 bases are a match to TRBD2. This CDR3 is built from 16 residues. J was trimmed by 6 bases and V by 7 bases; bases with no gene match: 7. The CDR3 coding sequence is TGTGCCAGCACCAGGACTAGCGGGGGGGCAGGCAATGAGCAGTTCCTC. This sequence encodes CASTRTSGGAGNEQFL.

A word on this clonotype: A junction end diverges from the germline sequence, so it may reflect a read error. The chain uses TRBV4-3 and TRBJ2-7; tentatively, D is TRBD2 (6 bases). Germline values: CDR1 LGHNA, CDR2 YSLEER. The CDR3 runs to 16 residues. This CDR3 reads CPSSQDRSGGTYEQYF. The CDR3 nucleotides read TGCCCCAGCAGCCAAGATAGGTCCGGGGGAACCTACGAGCAGTATTTC.

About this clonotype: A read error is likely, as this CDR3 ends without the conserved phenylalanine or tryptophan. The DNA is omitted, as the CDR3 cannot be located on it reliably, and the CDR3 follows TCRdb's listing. Here the CDR3 reads CASSRNYGYTY. The V gene is TRBV6-1, the J gene TRBJ1-2. The CDR3 adds up to 11 amino acids, both ends counted. The germline V gene has CDR1 MNHNS and CDR2 SASEGT.

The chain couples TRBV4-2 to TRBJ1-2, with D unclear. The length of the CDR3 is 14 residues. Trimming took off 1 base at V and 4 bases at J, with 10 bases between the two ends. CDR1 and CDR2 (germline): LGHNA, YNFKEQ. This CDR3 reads CASSQGAAIYGYTF. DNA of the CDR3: TGTGCCAGCAGCCAAGGGGCGGCAATCTATGGCTACACCTTC.

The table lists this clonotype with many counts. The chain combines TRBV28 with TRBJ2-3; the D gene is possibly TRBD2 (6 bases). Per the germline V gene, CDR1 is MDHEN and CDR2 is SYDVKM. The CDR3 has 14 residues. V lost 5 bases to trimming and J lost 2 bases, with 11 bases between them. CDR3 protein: CASSALASTDTQYF. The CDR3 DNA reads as TGTGCCAGCAGTGCCCTAGCGTCCACAGATACGCAGTATTTT.

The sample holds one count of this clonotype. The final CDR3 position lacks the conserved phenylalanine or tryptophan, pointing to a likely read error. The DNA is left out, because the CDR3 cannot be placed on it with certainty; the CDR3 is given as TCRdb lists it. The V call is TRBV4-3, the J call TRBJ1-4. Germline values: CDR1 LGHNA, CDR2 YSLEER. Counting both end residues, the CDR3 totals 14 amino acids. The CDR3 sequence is CASSQDSTNEKLLL.

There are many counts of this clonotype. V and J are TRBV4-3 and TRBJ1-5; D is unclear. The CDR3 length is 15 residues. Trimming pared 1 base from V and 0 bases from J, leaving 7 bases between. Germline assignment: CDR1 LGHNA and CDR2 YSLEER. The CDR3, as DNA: TGCGCCAGCAGCCAAGCGCCAGGTAGCAATCAGCCCCAGCATTTT. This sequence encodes CASSQAPGSNQPQHF.

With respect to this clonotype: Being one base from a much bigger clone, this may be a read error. The CDR3 is CDSSYGTSGGADTQYF. For the CDR3, the DNA is TGTGACAGCAGTTACGGGACTAGCGGGGGGGCAGATACGCAGTATTTT. The chain couples TRBV6-2 or TRBV6-3 to TRBJ2-3; 16 bases match TRBD2. The CDR3 length is 16 residues. Germline V gene sequence: CDR1 MNHEY, CDR2 SVGEGT.

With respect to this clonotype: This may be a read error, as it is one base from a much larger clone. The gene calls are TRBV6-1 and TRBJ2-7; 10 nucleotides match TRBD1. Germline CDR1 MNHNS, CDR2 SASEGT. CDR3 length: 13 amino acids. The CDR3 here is CTSRTGGIYEQYF. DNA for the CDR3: TGTACCAGCAGGACAGGGGGTATCTACGAGCAGTACTTC.

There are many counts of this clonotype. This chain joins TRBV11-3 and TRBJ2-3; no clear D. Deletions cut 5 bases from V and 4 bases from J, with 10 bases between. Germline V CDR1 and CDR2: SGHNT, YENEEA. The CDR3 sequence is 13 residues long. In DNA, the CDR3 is TGTGCCAGCAGCCTACCTCCCGCAGATACGCAGTATTTT. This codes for CASSLPPADTQYF.

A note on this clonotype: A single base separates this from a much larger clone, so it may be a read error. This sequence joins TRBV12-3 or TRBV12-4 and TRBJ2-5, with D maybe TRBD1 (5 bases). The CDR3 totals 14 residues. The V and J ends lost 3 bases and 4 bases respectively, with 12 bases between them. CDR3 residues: CASSFFGRVETQYF. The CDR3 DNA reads TGTGCCAGCAGTTTTTTCGGCAGGGTAGAGACCCAGTACTTC.

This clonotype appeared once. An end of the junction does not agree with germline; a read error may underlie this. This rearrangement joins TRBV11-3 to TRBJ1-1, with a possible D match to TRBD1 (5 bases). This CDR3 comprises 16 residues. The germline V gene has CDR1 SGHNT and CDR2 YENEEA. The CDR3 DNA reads TGTGCCAGCGGCTTAGATGGGATCAGGGATCAAACTGAAGTTTTCTTT. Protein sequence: CASGLDGIRDQTEVFF.

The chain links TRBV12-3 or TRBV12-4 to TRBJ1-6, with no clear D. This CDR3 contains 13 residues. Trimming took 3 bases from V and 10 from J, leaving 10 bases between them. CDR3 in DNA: TGTGCCAGCAGTTTTGAGATGGGATCACCCCTCCACTTT. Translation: CASSFEMGSPLHF.

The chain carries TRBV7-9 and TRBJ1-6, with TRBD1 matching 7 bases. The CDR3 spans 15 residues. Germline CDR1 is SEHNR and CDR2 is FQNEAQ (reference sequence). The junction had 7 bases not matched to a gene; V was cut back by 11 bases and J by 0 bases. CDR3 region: CAGTGASSYNSPLHF. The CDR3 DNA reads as TGTGCCGGTACAGGGGCAAGCTCCTATAATTCACCCCTCCACTTT. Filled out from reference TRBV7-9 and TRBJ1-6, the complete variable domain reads DTGVSQNPRHKITKRGQNVTFRCDPISEHNRLYWYRQTLGQGPEFLTYFQNEAQLEKSRLLSDRFSAERPKGSFSTLEIQRTEQGDSAMYLCAGTGASSYNSPLHFGNGTRLTVT.